This T cell receptor beta chain was found in a study of Ad26.COV2.S vaccination and SARS-CoV-2 variants. Measured with immunoSEQ multiplex PCR; TCRdb has only the in-frame clones, and not every one. The table shows about 350,000 clones, with just over 90% occurring only once. Overall study results and limits: The study found higher spike-specific TCR breadth in vaccine than placebo recipients.

The CDR3 covers 15 residues. From germline, CDR1 is WSHSY and CDR2 SAAADI. Germline trimming cut 6 bases from V and 3 bases from J; bases unmatched to any gene: 8. In the case of this clone: Its antigen is unknown.

Sequences were derived from peripheral blood, sampled after recovery from COVID-19. This receptor was identified in a human donor who had recovered from COVID-19. The V call is TRBV10-2, the J call TRBJ1-3; TRBD1 matches at 7 bases. This CDR3 is CASSRGTDHGNTIYF. The DNA of the CDR3 is TGCGCCAGCAGCAGAGGGACAGACCATGGAAACACCATATATTTT.